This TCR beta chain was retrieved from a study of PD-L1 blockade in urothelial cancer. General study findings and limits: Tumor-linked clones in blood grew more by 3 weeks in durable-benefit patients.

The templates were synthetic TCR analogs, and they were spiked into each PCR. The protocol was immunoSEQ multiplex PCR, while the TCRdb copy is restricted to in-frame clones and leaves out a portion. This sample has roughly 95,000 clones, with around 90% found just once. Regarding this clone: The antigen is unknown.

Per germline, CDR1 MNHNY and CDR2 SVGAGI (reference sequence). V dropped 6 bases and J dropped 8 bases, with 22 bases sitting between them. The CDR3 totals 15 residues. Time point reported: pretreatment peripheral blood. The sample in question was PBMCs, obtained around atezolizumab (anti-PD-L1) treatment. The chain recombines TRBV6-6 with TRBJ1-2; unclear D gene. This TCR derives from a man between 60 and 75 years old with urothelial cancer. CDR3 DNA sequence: TGTGCCAGCAGCCCCGACACCTCCACAGCTGGGGGCTACACCTTC. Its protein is CASSPDTSTAGGYTF.